The clone carrying this TCR beta chain was detected ten times or more. CDR1 and CDR2 (germline): SGHRS, YFSETQ. V dropped 0 bases and J dropped 2; count of bases not matched to a gene: 4. This CDR3 spans 15 amino acids. The protocol was immunoSEQ multiplex PCR, while the TCRdb copy is restricted to in-frame clones and leaves out a portion. The profile shows under 200,000 clones, around 92% of them singletons. The data were obtained in a study of T cell responses to AZD1222 COVID-19 vaccine. The receptor comes from an adult who received the AZD1222 COVID-19 vaccine. The specimen was peripheral blood, collected 28 days after the second AZD1222 dose. The chain joins TRBV5-1 to TRBJ1-2, with 7 bases aligning to TRBD1. This CDR3 reads CASSLGTGENYGYTF. The CDR3 DNA sequence: TGCGCCAGCAGCTTGGGCACAGGGGAAAACTATGGCTACACCTTC.